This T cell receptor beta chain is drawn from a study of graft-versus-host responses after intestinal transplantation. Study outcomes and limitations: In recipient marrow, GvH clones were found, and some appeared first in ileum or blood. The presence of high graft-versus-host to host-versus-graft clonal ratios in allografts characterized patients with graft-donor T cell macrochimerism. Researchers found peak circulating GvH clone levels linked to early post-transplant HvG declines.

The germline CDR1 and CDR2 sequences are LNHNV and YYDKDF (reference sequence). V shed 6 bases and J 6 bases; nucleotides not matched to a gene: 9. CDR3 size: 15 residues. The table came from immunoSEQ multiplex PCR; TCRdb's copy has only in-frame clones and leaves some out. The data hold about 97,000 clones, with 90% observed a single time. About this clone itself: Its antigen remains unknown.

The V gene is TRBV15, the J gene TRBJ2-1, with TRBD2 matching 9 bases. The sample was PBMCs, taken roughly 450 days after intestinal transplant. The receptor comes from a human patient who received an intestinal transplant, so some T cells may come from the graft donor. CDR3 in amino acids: CATSTRLAGSNEQFF. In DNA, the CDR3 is TGTGCCACCAGTACGAGGCTAGCGGGGAGCAATGAGCAGTTCTTC.